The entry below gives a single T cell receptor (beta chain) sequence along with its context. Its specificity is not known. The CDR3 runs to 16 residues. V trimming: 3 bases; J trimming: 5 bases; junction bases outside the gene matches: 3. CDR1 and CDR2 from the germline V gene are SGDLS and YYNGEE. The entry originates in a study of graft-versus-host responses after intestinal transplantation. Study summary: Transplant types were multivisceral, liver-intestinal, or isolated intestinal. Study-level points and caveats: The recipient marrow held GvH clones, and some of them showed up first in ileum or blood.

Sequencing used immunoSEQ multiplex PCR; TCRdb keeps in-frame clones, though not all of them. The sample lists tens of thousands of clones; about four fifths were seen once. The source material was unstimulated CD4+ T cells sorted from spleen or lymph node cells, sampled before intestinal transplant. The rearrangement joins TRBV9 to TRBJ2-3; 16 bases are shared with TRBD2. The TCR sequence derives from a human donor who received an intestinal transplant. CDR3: CASSAGLAGGQDTQYF. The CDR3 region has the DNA TGTGCCAGCAGCGCGGGACTAGCGGGGGGGCAAGATACGCAGTATTTT. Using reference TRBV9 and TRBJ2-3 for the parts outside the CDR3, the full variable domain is DSGVTQTPKHLITATGQRVTLRCSPRSGDLSVYWYQQSLDQGLQFLIQYYNGEERAKGNILERFSAQQFPDLHSELNLSSLELGDSALYFCASSAGLAGGQDTQYFGPGTRLTVL.